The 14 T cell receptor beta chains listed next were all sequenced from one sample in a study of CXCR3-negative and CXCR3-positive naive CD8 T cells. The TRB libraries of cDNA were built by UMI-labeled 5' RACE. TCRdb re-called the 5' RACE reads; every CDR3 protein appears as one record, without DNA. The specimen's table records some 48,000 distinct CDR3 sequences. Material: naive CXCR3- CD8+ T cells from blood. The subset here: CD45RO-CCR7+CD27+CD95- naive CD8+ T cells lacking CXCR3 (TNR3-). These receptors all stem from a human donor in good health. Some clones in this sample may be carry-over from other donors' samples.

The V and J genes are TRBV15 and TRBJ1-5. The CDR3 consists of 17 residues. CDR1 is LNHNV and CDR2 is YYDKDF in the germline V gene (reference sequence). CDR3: CATSRDQEGRVLELQHF.

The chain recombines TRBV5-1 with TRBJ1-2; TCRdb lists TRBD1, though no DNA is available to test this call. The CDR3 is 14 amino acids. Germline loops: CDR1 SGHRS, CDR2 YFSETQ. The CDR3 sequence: CASSPRGGYGGYTF.

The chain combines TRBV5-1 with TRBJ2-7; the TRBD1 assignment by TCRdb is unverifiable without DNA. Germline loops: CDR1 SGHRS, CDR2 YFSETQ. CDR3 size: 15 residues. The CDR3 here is CASSPQSAGAPEQYF. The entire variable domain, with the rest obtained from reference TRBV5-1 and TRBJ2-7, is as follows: KAGVTQTPRYLIKTRGQQVTLSCSPISGHRSVSWYQQTPGQGLQFLFEYFSETQRNKGNFPGRFSGRQFSNSRSEMNVSTLELGDSALYLCASSPQSAGAPEQYFGPGTRLTVT.

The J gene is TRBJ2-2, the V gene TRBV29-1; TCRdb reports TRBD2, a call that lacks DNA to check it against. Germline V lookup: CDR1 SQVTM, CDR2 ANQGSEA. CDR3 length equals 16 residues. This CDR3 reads CSVDGLAGEVTGELFF.

CDR3 loop: CSVEDPQGSGQFF. This chain links TRBV29-1 with TRBJ2-1; TCRdb's D call of TRBD1 is untestable without DNA. CDR3 size: 13 residues. CDR1 is SQVTM and CDR2 is ANQGSEA in the germline V gene.

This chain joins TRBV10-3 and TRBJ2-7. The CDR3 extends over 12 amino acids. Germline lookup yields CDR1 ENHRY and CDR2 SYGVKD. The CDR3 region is CAISDSAYEQYF.

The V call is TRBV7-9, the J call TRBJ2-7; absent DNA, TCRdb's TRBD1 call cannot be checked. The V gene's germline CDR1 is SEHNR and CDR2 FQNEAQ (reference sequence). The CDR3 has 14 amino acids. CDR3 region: CASSPDRGSYEQYF.

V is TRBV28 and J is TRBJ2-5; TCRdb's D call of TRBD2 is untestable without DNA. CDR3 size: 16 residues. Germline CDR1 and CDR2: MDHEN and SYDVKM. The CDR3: CASSGTSGSRTETQYF.

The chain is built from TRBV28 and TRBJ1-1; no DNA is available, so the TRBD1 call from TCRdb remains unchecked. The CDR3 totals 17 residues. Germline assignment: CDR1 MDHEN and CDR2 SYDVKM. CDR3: CASSTGQSLHSNTEAFF.

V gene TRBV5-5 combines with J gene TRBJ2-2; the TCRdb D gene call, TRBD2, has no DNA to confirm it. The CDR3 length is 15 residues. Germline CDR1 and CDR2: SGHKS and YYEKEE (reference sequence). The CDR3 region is CASSITGGFTGELFF.

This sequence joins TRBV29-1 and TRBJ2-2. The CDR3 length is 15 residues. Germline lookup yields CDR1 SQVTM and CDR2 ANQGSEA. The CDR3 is CSVVRPETNTGELFF.

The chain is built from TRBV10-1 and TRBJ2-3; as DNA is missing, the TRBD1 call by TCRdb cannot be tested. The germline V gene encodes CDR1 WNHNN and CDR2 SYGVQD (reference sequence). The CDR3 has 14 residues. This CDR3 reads CASSYRTYTDTQYF.

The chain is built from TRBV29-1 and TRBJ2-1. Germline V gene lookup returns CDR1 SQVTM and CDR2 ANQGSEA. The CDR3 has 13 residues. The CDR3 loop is CSVAQSSYNEQFF.

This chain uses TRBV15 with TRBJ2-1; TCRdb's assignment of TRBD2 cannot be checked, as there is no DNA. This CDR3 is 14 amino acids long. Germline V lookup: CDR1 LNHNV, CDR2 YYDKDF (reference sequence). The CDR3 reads CATSGPSGNYEQFF.